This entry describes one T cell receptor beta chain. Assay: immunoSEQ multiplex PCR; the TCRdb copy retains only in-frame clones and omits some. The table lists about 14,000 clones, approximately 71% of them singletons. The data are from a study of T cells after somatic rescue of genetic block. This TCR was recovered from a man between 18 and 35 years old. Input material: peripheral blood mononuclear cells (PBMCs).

The CDR3 sequence is CASSRLDSSYEQYF. The CDR3 nucleotides are TGCGCCAGCAGTCGTTTGGACAGCTCCTACGAGCAGTACTTC. V and J are TRBV23-1 and TRBJ2-7; D might be TRBD1 (6 bases). TRBV23-1 is given ORF status, its function remaining uncertain. The length of the CDR3 is 14 residues. The V and J ends lost 4 bases and 0 bases respectively, with 10 bases between them.